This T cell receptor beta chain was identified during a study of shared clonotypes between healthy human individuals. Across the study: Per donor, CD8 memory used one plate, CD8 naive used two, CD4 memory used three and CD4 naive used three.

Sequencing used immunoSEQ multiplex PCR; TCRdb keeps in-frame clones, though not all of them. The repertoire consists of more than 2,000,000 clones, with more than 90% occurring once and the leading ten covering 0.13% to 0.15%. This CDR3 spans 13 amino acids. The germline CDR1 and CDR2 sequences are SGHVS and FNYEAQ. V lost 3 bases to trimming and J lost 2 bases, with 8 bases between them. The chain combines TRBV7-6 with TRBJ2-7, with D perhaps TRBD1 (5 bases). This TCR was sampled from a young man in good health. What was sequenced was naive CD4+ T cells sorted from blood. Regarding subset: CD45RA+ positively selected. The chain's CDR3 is CASSLGPPYEQYF. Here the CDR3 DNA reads TGTGCCAGCAGCTTGGGGCCTCCCTACGAGCAGTACTTC.